This T cell receptor (beta chain) was retrieved from a study of T cell repertoires in ileal Crohn's disease. Background on the study: Postoperative therapy was given to about half: around eleven thiopurines, 18 anti-TNF agents.

Broader study findings: High-frequency clones were more common in sorted CD8 than CD4 cells.

Between the trimmed V and J ends, which lost 0 bases and 3 bases, there was a span of 12 bases. The CDR3 spans 15 residues. CDR1 is SGHNT and CDR2 is YYREEE in the germline V gene (reference sequence). Libraries were prepared by immunoSEQ multiplex PCR; TCRdb keeps only in-frame clonotypes and omits some of them. The sample gives 13,000 or so clones, about 90% of which show up once; over 3.5% is in the top ten. Note on this clone: Its matching antigen is unknown.

V is TRBV5-4 and J is TRBJ1-2; D possibly corresponds to TRBD1 (5 bases). The sequence derives from an adult with Crohn's disease. What was sequenced was ileal tissue. The CDR3 nucleotides are TGTGCCAGCAGCTTGGGACAGACTCCTCACTATGGCTACACCTTC. Translation: CASSLGQTPHYGYTF. Looking up the rest from reference TRBV5-4 and TRBJ1-2 gives the full variable domain: ETGVTQSPTHLIKTRGQQVTLRCSSQSGHNTVSWYQQALGQGPQFIFQYYREEENGRGNFPPRFSGLQFPNYSSELNVNALELDDSALYLCASSLGQTPHYGYTFGSGTRLTVV.